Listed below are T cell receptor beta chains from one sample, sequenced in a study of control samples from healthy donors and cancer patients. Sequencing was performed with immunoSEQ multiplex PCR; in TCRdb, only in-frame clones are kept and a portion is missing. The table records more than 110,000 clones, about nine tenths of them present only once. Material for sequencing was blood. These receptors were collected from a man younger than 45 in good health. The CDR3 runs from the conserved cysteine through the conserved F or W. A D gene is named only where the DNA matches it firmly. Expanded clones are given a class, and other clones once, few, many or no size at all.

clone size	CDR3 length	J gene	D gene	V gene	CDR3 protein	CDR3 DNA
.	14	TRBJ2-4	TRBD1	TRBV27	CASSLLGTGGTQYF	TGTGCCAGCAGTTTATTAGGGACAGGGGGCACTCAGTACTTC
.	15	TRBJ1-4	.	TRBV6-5	CASSYSGVTNEKLFF	TGTGCCAGCAGTTACTCGGGGGTGACTAATGAAAAACTGTTTTTT
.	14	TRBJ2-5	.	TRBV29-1	CSVVRGSGQETQYF	TGCAGCGTTGTAAGGGGTTCGGGGCAAGAGACCCAGTACTTC
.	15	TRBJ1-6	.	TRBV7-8	CASSLSGANNSPLHF	TGTGCCAGCAGCTTGTCCGGGGCGAATAATTCACCCCTCCACTTT
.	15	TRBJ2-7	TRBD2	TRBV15	CATSRQSGGASEQYF	TGTGCCACCAGCAGACAAAGCGGGGGCGCCTCCGAGCAGTACTTC
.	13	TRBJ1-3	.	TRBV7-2	CASSLNPGDTIYF	TGTGCCAGCAGCTTAAACCCAGGGGACACCATATATTTT
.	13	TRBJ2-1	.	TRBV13	CASSFSDLGEQFF	TGTGCCAGCAGCTTCTCAGACCTCGGTGAGCAGTTCTTC
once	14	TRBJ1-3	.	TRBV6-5	CASTDPGTGNTIYF	TGTGCCAGCACCGACCCGGGAACTGGAAACACCATATATTTT
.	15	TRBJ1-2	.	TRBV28	CASSFSGQKIYGYTF	TGTGCCAGCAGTTTTTCCGGACAGAAAATCTATGGCTACACCTTC
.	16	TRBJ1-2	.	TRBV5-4	CASSGGGEGLNYGYTF	TGTGCCAGCAGCGGCGGGGGGGAGGGGTTAAACTATGGCTACACCTTC
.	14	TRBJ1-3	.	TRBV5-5	CASSLDSTGNTIYF	TGTGCCAGCAGCTTGGACAGTACTGGAAACACCATATATTTT
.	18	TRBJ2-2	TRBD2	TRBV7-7	CASSLVGTSGRNTGELFF	TGTGCTAGCAGCTTAGTTGGGACTAGCGGGAGGAACACCGGGGAGCTGTTTTTT
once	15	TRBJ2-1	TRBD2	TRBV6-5	CASSQGTSGYNEQFF	TGTGCCAGCAGTCAGGGGACTAGCGGATACAATGAGCAGTTCTTC
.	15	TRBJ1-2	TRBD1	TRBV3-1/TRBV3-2	CASSQFGTGAFGYTF	TGTGCCAGCAGCCAATTCGGGACAGGGGCTTTTGGCTACACCTTC
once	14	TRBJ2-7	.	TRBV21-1	CASSKGGFDYEQYF	TGTGCCAGCAGCAAAGGGGGGTTCGACTACGAGCAGTACTTC
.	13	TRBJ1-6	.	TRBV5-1	CASSLSWVSPLHF	TGCGCCAGCAGCTTATCCTGGGTCTCACCCCTCCACTTT